The 24 T cell receptor beta chains below all came from one sample that was sequenced in a study of blood T cell repertoires in COVID-19. The repertoire was sequenced with immunoSEQ multiplex PCR; TCRdb's copy has only in-frame clones and lacks some. The table has about 120,000 clones, more than 70% seen once. Sequenced: peripheral blood. The receptors stem from a human donor in a cohort sampled during active COVID-19.

The chain carries TRBV29-1 and TRBJ2-7; TRBD2 matches 9 bases. CDR1 SQVTM and CDR2 ANQGSEA come from the germline V gene. The CDR3 length is 13 residues. Unmatched junction bases numbered 4, after V lost 1 base and J lost 6 bases. CDR3 loop: CSVEVSLAGEQYF. For the CDR3, the DNA is TGCAGCGTTGAAGTCTCACTAGCGGGCGAGCAGTACTTC.

The chain has TRBV18 and TRBJ1-1; D remains unclear. The V end was cut by 2 bases, the J end by 5 bases, with 9 bases between. The V gene's germline CDR1 is KGHSH and CDR2 LQKENI. The CDR3 consists of 13 residues. The CDR3 reads CASSPSRGTEAFF. In DNA form, the CDR3 reads TGTGCCAGCTCACCAAGTCGGGGAACTGAAGCTTTCTTT.

This clone was detected only once. The chain uses TRBV6-5 and TRBJ1-1; 7 bases are shared with TRBD1. J gave up 10 bases and V 0 bases, and 5 bases lay outside the gene matches. The CDR3 consists of 13 residues. Germline CDR1 reads MNHEY; CDR2 reads SVGAGI. CDR3 amino acids: CASSYSGTVVAFF. DNA for the CDR3: TGTGCCAGCAGTTACTCGGGGACAGTTGTAGCTTTCTTT.

The chain joins TRBV30 to TRBJ2-7; D might be TRBD2 (5 bases). Trimming took 2 bases from V and 3 from J, leaving 11 bases between them. The CDR3 length is 13 residues. Germline V gene data show CDR1 as GTSNPN and CDR2 as SVGIG (reference sequence). CDR3 in amino acids: CAWSQEDFYEQYF. The CDR3 DNA reads as TGTGCCTGGAGTCAGGAGGACTTCTACGAGCAGTACTTC. The variable domain in full, completed from reference TRBV30 and TRBJ2-7, reads SQTIHQWPATLVQPVGSPLSLECTVEGTSNPNLYWYRQAAGRGLQLLFYSVGIGQISSEVPQNLSASRPQDRQFILSSKKLLLSDSGFYLCAWSQEDFYEQYFGPGTRLTVT.

The chain uses TRBV4-1 and TRBJ2-7; the D gene is possibly TRBD2 (6 bases). V was trimmed by 0 bases and J by 4 bases, leaving 13 bases between them. Germline CDR1 is MGHRA and CDR2 is YSYEKL. The CDR3 is 15 amino acids. DNA of the CDR3: TGCGCCAGCAGCCAAGAAATCGCAGGGACTTACGAGCAGTACTTC. The encoded protein is CASSQEIAGTYEQYF.

The V call is TRBV5-4, the J call TRBJ2-7; 8 nucleotides align to TRBD1. The CDR3 covers 14 residues. CDR1 and CDR2 (germline): SGHNT, YYREEE (reference sequence). Losses at the gene ends were 3 bases for V and 5 bases for J; bases not matched to a gene: 7. CDR3 protein: CASSWSDRADEQYF. CDR3 DNA: TGTGCCAGCAGCTGGTCGGACAGGGCGGACGAGCAGTACTTC.

CDR3 region: CASSQDRVGEQYF. The CDR3, as DNA: TGTGCCAGCAGCCAGGACAGGGTAGGTGAGCAGTACTTC. The chain couples TRBV13 to TRBJ2-7; TRBD1 matches 8 bases. CDR3 size: 13 residues. V lost 5 bases to trimming and J lost 7 bases; unmatched junction nucleotides: 7. Per the germline V gene, CDR1 is PRHDT and CDR2 is FYEKMQ (reference sequence).

The CDR3 DNA sequence: TGTGCCACCAGTCAAGCGAACACGAACACCGGGGAGCTGTTTTTT. Residues: CATSQANTNTGELFF. The V call is TRBV24-1, the J call TRBJ2-2; D gene uncertain. V lost 6 bases and J 0 bases, leaving 10 bases between the germline ends. This CDR3 is built from 15 residues. Germline loops: CDR1 KGHDR, CDR2 SFDVKD.

This chain uses TRBV11-2 with TRBJ2-7; no reliable D call. This CDR3 comprises 13 residues. Trimming removed 0 bases from V and 6 bases from J, with 9 bases in between. Germline CDR1 reads SGHAT; CDR2 reads FQNNGV. The CDR3 region is CASSLDSRGEQYF. The CDR3 region has the DNA TGTGCCAGCAGCTTAGACTCCCGCGGCGAGCAGTACTTC.

Concerning this clone itself: The sample holds other DNA sequences that translate to the same CDR3. The chain carries TRBV5-4 and TRBJ2-7; possible D gene TRBD1, 5 bases. CDR1 is SGHNT and CDR2 is YYREEE in the germline V gene (reference sequence). V lost 1 base, J lost 0 bases, and 5 bases lay in between. The CDR3 is made up of 13 amino acids. The CDR3, as DNA: TGTGCCAGCAGCTTGAGGGGCTCCTACGAGCAGTACTTC. This codes for CASSLRGSYEQYF. Looking up the rest from reference TRBV5-4 and TRBJ2-7 gives the full variable domain: ETGVTQSPTHLIKTRGQQVTLRCSSQSGHNTVSWYQQALGQGPQFIFQYYREEENGRGNFPPRFSGLQFPNYSSELNVNALELDDSALYLCASSLRGSYEQYFGPGTRLTVT.

This clone has only one observation. This sequence joins TRBV6-2 or TRBV6-3 and TRBJ1-2; D unclear. V lost 0 bases and J lost 4, with 12 bases in between. Germline V gene sequence: CDR1 MNHEY, CDR2 SVGEGT. The CDR3 is made up of 15 amino acids. CDR3 coding DNA: TGTGCCAGCAGTTACTCAACACCAGTACCCTATGGCTACACCTTC. Amino acid sequence: CASSYSTPVPYGYTF.

The chain has TRBV4-1 and TRBJ1-3; TRBD1 aligns across 8 bases. The junction had 8 bases not matched to a gene; V was cut back by 3 bases and J by 4 bases. This CDR3 contains 16 residues. The germline CDR1 and CDR2 sequences are MGHRA and YSYEKL. This CDR3 reads CASSQAGTGAGNTIYF. CDR3 in DNA: TGCGCCAGCAGCCAGGCCGGGACAGGAGCCGGAAACACCATATATTTT.

On this clone itself: One end of the junction is discordant with germline, which a read error may explain. The chain is built from TRBV7-7 and TRBJ2-3, with TRBD1 as a possible D gene (6 bases). The CDR3 consists of 15 residues. Per germline, CDR1 SSHAT and CDR2 FNYEAQ (reference sequence). CDR3 region: CASSLGQFSTDTQYF. The CDR3 nucleotides are TGTGCTAGCAGCTTAGGACAGTTTAGCACAGATACGCAGTATTTT.

The V call is TRBV29-1, the J call TRBJ2-1; D might be TRBD1 (6 bases). The CDR3 contains 11 residues. Germline lookup yields CDR1 SQVTM and CDR2 ANQGSEA. V shed 5 bases and J shed 10 bases, with 12 bases lying between them. This CDR3 reads CSVRQEVEQFF. The CDR3 DNA reads TGCAGCGTTCGACAGGAGGTAGAGCAGTTCTTC.

This chain links TRBV2 with TRBJ2-5; 10 positions agree with TRBD2. V trimming: 10 bases; J trimming: 0 bases; junction bases outside the gene matches: 8. The CDR3 length is 15 residues. Looked up from germline, CDR1 is SNHLY and CDR2 is FYNNEI. The CDR3 sequence: CAIIPAGGNQETQYF. The CDR3 region has the DNA TGTGCCATTATACCAGCGGGGGGGAACCAAGAGACCCAGTACTTC.

The chain uses TRBV11-3 and TRBJ2-7; D is perhaps TRBD2 (6 bases). CDR3 length: 14 residues. Germline-derived CDR1 and CDR2 are SGHNT and YENEEA. Trimming stripped 5 bases from V and 4 bases from J, with 15 bases between. The CDR3 DNA reads as TGTGCCAGCAGCGTCCGCGGGGACCAATACGAGCAGTACTTC. Translation: CASSVRGDQYEQYF.

The V call is TRBV2, the J call TRBJ2-3; 11 bases match TRBD2. Germline CDR1 SNHLY, CDR2 FYNNEI. Losses at the gene ends were 6 bases for V and 1 base for J; bases not matched to a gene: 3. CDR3 length: 15 residues. The CDR3 DNA reads TGTGCCAGCAGGGAGGGACTAGCGGGCACAGATACGCAGTATTTT. This gives the protein CASREGLAGTDTQYF.

The CDR3 is CASSALIRTSDTYEQYF. The CDR3 DNA follows: TGCGCCAGCTCCGCGCTCATCAGGACTAGCGATACCTACGAGCAGTACTTC. The J gene is TRBJ2-7, the V gene TRBV5-1; 9 nucleotides match TRBD2. This CDR3 contains 17 residues. Germline CDR1 SGHRS, CDR2 YFSETQ. With V trimmed by 7 bases and J by 2 bases, 16 bases remained unmatched. Based on the CDR3 plus reference TRBV5-1 and TRBJ2-7, the full variable domain is KAGVTQTPRYLIKTRGQQVTLSCSPISGHRSVSWYQQTPGQGLQFLFEYFSETQRNKGNFPGRFSGRQFSNSRSEMNVSTLELGDSALYLCASSALIRTSDTYEQYFGPGTRLTVT.

The chain is built from TRBV5-1 and TRBJ1-4; TRBD1 matches 9 bases. The germline CDR1 and CDR2 sequences are SGHRS and YFSETQ. The CDR3 runs 14 residues. The J segment lost 7 bases and the V segment lost 3 bases, leaving 4 bases of the junction unmatched. The CDR3 DNA reads as TGCGCCAGCAGCTGGGGACAGGGAGGTGAAAAACTGTTTTTT. This encodes CASSWGQGGEKLFF. The complete variable domain, with remaining parts taken from reference TRBV5-1 and TRBJ1-4, reads KAGVTQTPRYLIKTRGQQVTLSCSPISGHRSVSWYQQTPGQGLQFLFEYFSETQRNKGNFPGRFSGRQFSNSRSEMNVSTLELGDSALYLCASSWGQGGEKLFFGSGTQLSVL.

V and J are TRBV29-1 and TRBJ2-1, with TRBD2 matching 11 bases. Trimming removed 7 bases from V and 3 bases from J; junction bases left unmatched: 2. Germline lookup yields CDR1 SQVTM and CDR2 ANQGSEA. The CDR3 is made up of 13 amino acids. The CDR3 nucleotides are TGCAGCGCGACTAGCGGGAACTACAATGAGCAGTTCTTC. It specifies CSATSGNYNEQFF.

This clone was detected only a few times. This chain uses TRBV27 with TRBJ1-1; possible D gene TRBD1, 5 bases. This CDR3 has 14 residues. The germline gives CDR1 MNHEY, CDR2 SMNVEV (reference sequence). The ends were cut back, 4 bases at V and 1 base at J, with 10 bases in the middle. CDR3 coding DNA: TGTGCCAGCAGTTACGGGGGGGAGAACACTGAAGCTTTCTTT. Its translation is CASSYGGENTEAFF.

The chain has TRBV4-1 and TRBJ2-7; 10 bases agree with TRBD2. Germline V CDR1 and CDR2: MGHRA, YSYEKL. Germline trimming cut 4 bases from V and 3 bases from J; bases unmatched to any gene: 6. The length of the CDR3 is 15 residues. The CDR3 nucleotides read TGCGCCAGCAGCCTTGGGACTAGCGAGCACTACGAGCAGTACTTC. Translated, it gives CASSLGTSEHYEQYF.

The V gene is TRBV30, the J gene TRBJ1-2, with D possibly matching TRBD1 (6 bases). This CDR3 is 16 amino acids long. Germline CDR1 GTSNPN, CDR2 SVGIG (reference sequence). V lost 0 bases to trimming and J lost 8 bases, with 22 bases between them. CDR3 protein: CAWSVRRPRQAGGYTF. CDR3 nucleotide sequence: TGTGCCTGGAGTGTACGGCGTCCTCGACAGGCGGGCGGCTACACCTTC.

This clone has only a few counts. The CDR3: CATTPQGNTEAFF. For the CDR3, the DNA is TGTGCCACCACCCCACAGGGGAACACTGAAGCTTTCTTT. The V and J genes are TRBV15 and TRBJ1-1; D possibly corresponds to TRBD1 (6 bases). Germline V lookup: CDR1 LNHNV, CDR2 YYDKDF (reference sequence). V was shortened by 7 bases and J by 1 base, with 10 bases between the two germline ends. The CDR3 runs to 13 residues.